These 9 T cell receptor beta chains share one sample of origin, sequenced in a study of Ad26.COV2.S vaccination and SARS-CoV-2 variants. The sample's treatment: around 19 received Ad26.COV2.S at low or high dose, single or two shots; about five received placebo; per-sample allocation not given. Each sample was drawn 63 days after the first injection (of vaccine or placebo). Some clones are missing from TCRdb's copy, which holds only in-frame ones; the method was immunoSEQ multiplex PCR. The sample shows roughly 300,000 clones, roughly 90% of them seen only once. The sequencing here drew on peripheral blood, taken in a trial of Ad26.COV2.S vaccine versus placebo. The receptors here all came from a person between 18 and 65 years old who received the Ad26.COV2.S COVID-19 vaccine or a placebo.

The sample holds one count of this clone. The chain has TRBV5-1 and TRBJ2-2; D is uncertain. V was pared by 2 bases and J by 9 bases, with 5 bases between. The CDR3 is made up of 11 amino acids. Germline CDR1 is SGHRS and CDR2 is YFSETQ. CDR3 sequence: CASSFSRELFF. CDR3 DNA: TGCGCCAGCAGCTTTTCGCGGGAGCTGTTTTTT.

The table lists this clone with a few counts. The chain is built from TRBV5-1 and TRBJ1-6; 8 nucleotides line up with TRBD1. V trimming: 0 bases; J trimming: 8 bases; junction bases outside the gene matches: 16. CDR3 length: 19 amino acids. Germline V CDR1 and CDR2: SGHRS, YFSETQ. The CDR3 DNA follows: TGCGCCAGCAGCTTGGGACTTTGGACAGGGAATCTTGTTGATTCACCCCTCCACTTT. As protein: CASSLGLWTGNLVDSPLHF.

The rearrangement links TRBV9 to TRBJ1-2; D possibly corresponds to TRBD1 (5 bases). The CDR3 extends over 15 amino acids. CDR1 and CDR2 (germline): SGDLS, YYNGEE. V was trimmed by 0 bases and J by 4 bases, leaving 13 bases between them. The CDR3 DNA is TGTGCCAGCAGCGTAGCGGGGAGTGGGGCCTATGGCTACACCTTC. It translates to CASSVAGSGAYGYTF.

The J gene is TRBJ2-3, the V gene TRBV24-1, with D unresolved. The CDR3 consists of 11 residues. Germline V gene data show CDR1 as KGHDR and CDR2 as SFDVKD. V lost 9 bases and J 2 bases, leaving 5 bases between the germline ends. In nucleotides, the CDR3 is TGTGCCACCTCCTACACAGATACGCAGTATTTT. This gives the protein CATSYTDTQYF.

V and J are TRBV28 and TRBJ1-5, with no clear D. CDR3 length equals 13 residues. V lost 4 bases, J lost 9 bases, and 13 bases lay in between. CDR1 and CDR2 from the germline V gene are MDHEN and SYDVKM. The CDR3 is CASSSTDTRPQHF. CDR3 sequence (DNA): TGTGCCAGCAGTTCAACTGATACAAGGCCCCAGCATTTT.

The chain employs TRBV19 and TRBJ1-1, with D uncertain. In germline, CDR1 is LNHDA, CDR2 SQIVND (reference sequence). The CDR3 covers 16 residues. V was pared by 7 bases and J by 1 base, with 19 bases between. The CDR3 DNA is TGTGCCAGTACCAAATATGCCGGGCTGGGGAACACTGAAGCTTTCTTT. It codes for CASTKYAGLGNTEAFF.

The V call is TRBV10-3, the J call TRBJ2-7; D remains ambiguous. V shed 2 bases and J shed 1 base, with 12 bases lying between them. The CDR3 is 15 residues long. The germline V gene encodes CDR1 ENHRY and CDR2 SYGVKD. The CDR3 DNA follows: TGTGCCATCAGTGAGCGGCAGCCCGTGTCCTACGAGCAGTACTTC. Residues: CAISERQPVSYEQYF.

The chain joins TRBV15 to TRBJ2-1, with a possible D match to TRBD2 (6 bases). From germline, CDR1 is LNHNV and CDR2 YYDKDF (reference sequence). V was cut by 4 bases and J by 4 bases, with 14 bases left in between. The CDR3 loop spans 15 amino acids. The CDR3 coding sequence is TGTGCCACCAGCACCCGCGGGACTGATTACAATGAGCAGTTCTTC. It encodes CATSTRGTDYNEQFF.

The chain is built from TRBV19 and TRBJ1-6; no firm D call. Germline CDR1 is LNHDA and CDR2 is SQIVND (reference sequence). The V gene lost 1 base and the J gene lost 0 bases, with 7 bases spanning the gap. The CDR3 contains 16 residues. CDR3 coding DNA: TGTGCCAGTAGTATAGGAGCCAGCTCCTATAATTCACCCCTCCACTTT. Its protein is CASSIGASSYNSPLHF.